This passage covers 22 T cell receptor beta chains from one sample sequenced in a study of blood T cell repertoires in COVID-19 (dated by TCRdb to 2020 to 2022). Libraries were prepared through the immunoSEQ multiplex PCR assay. TCRdb re-hosts the immuneACCESS table, in-frame sequences only. Its copies lack some clones; in the studies checked, an unresolved V gene accounts for under half of them, and the cause for the rest is not known. The sample contains around 260,000 clones, 86% of them found a single time. The ten top clones hold approximately 4% of the sample. Sample: peripheral blood. Receptor source: a man between 18 and 29 years old with active or convalescent COVID-19.

The chain is built from TRBV9 and TRBJ2-5; D is unclear. This CDR3 is 14 amino acids long. Germline V gives CDR1 SGDLS, CDR2 YYNGEE. V was shortened by 4 bases and J by 0 bases, with 10 bases between the two germline ends. CDR3 DNA: TGTGCCAGCAGCCCCACTGCGTACCAAGAGACCCAGTACTTC. It specifies CASSPTAYQETQYF.

The chain links TRBV11-3 to TRBJ1-3; the match to TRBD1 covers 7 bases. Germline trimming cut 4 bases from V and 3 bases from J; bases unmatched to any gene: 3. This CDR3 has 14 amino acids. Germline V CDR1 and CDR2: SGHNT, YENEEA. Here the CDR3 reads CASSSRDSGNTIYF. CDR3 coding DNA: TGTGCCAGCAGCTCCCGGGACAGTGGAAACACCATATATTTT.

This chain uses TRBV18 with TRBJ1-6; the D is unclear. Germline values: CDR1 KGHSH, CDR2 LQKENI. V dropped 2 bases and J dropped 0 bases, with 8 bases sitting between them. The CDR3 contains 16 residues. The chain's CDR3 is CASSPSESSYNSPLHF. CDR3 DNA sequence: TGTGCCAGCTCACCAAGCGAGAGCTCCTATAATTCACCCCTCCACTTT.

The sample holds a few counts of this clone. The chain links TRBV4-2 to TRBJ1-1; a weak D match, TRBD1 (5 bases). CDR1 is LGHNA, CDR2 YNFKEQ, per germline. V was cut by 4 bases and J by 8 bases, with 8 bases left in between. This CDR3 is 11 amino acids long. CDR3 region: CASSRGIEAFF. DNA for the CDR3: TGTGCCAGCAGCCGGGGCATCGAAGCTTTCTTT.

The rearrangement links TRBV18 to TRBJ1-3, with D hard to call. This CDR3 has 15 amino acids. Germline V gene sequence: CDR1 KGHSH, CDR2 LQKENI. V was pared by 4 bases and J by 0 bases, with 10 bases between. The CDR3, as DNA: TGTGCCAGCTCACGAGGCGGAATCTCTGGAAACACCATATATTTT. Its translation: CASSRGGISGNTIYF.

This clone has just a few counts. The chain has TRBV5-1 and TRBJ1-1; 7 bases are a match to TRBD1. V lost 3 bases to trimming and J lost 1 base; unmatched junction nucleotides: 0. The CDR3 runs to 13 residues. Germline V gene data show CDR1 as SGHRS and CDR2 as YFSETQ. The DNA for the CDR3 is TGCGCCAGCAGCTGGGACAGGAACACTGAAGCTTTCTTT. Its translation: CASSWDRNTEAFF. The whole variable domain, filled in from reference TRBV5-1 and TRBJ1-1, reads KAGVTQTPRYLIKTRGQQVTLSCSPISGHRSVSWYQQTPGQGLQFLFEYFSETQRNKGNFPGRFSGRQFSNSRSEMNVSTLELGDSALYLCASSWDRNTEAFFGQGTRLTVV.

The chain employs TRBV13 and TRBJ2-3; 10 positions match TRBD2. Looked up from germline, CDR1 is PRHDT and CDR2 is FYEKMQ (reference sequence). The ends lost 6 bases at V and 6 bases at J; junction bases unmatched: 9. The CDR3 has 15 amino acids. The CDR3 DNA reads TGTGCCAGCAGTCGGGCAGCGGGGGGGCCGGATACGCAGTATTTT. Translating it yields CASSRAAGGPDTQYF.

This clone appeared once. The DNA for the CDR3 is TGTGCCAGTAGTGCAGCGGGAATTCAGTTCAATGAGCAGTTCTTC. This encodes CASSAAGIQFNEQFF. The rearrangement joins TRBV19 to TRBJ2-1, with TRBD2 matching over 7 bases. The germline CDR1 and CDR2 sequences are LNHDA and SQIVND (reference sequence). This CDR3 is built from 15 residues. With 5 bases clipped from V and 6 bases from J, the junction kept 10 bases outside the gene matches.

This clone was observed once. The V call is TRBV6-5, the J call TRBJ2-1, with D tentatively TRBD1 (5 bases). CDR3 size: 15 residues. V dropped 5 bases and J dropped 11 bases, with 22 bases sitting between them. Germline assignment: CDR1 MNHEY and CDR2 SVGAGI. The CDR3 loop is CASSKNEDGNRKQFF. CDR3 coding DNA: TGTGCCAGCAGTAAAAATGAGGACGGAAACAGGAAGCAGTTCTTC.

CDR3 in DNA: TGCGCCAGCAGCTTTGACAGGGTAGAATTCTTT. It is translated as CASSFDRVEFF. V is TRBV5-1 and J is TRBJ1-1, with TRBD1 matching 7 bases. This CDR3 spans 11 amino acids. Losses at the gene ends were 2 bases for V and 14 bases for J; bases not matched to a gene: 6. In germline, CDR1 is SGHRS, CDR2 YFSETQ. The whole variable domain, filled in from reference TRBV5-1 and TRBJ1-1, reads KAGVTQTPRYLIKTRGQQVTLSCSPISGHRSVSWYQQTPGQGLQFLFEYFSETQRNKGNFPGRFSGRQFSNSRSEMNVSTLELGDSALYLCASSFDRVEFFGQGTRLTVV.

The chain has TRBV5-4 and TRBJ2-7; tentatively, D is TRBD2 (5 bases). CDR3 length: 14 residues. The V end lost 2 bases, the J end lost 6 bases, and 15 bases lay between the germline ends. Germline CDR1 is SGHNT and CDR2 is YYREEE (reference sequence). The CDR3 nucleotides read TGTGCCAGCAGCTTTTCTTCCCAACGGGGCGAGCAGTACTTC. This sequence encodes CASSFSSQRGEQYF.

The J gene is TRBJ1-2, the V gene TRBV10-2; D gene ambiguous. The CDR3 consists of 14 residues. The germline V and J ends were trimmed by 0 bases and 7 bases, with 12 bases remaining between them. Germline CDR1 reads WSHSY; CDR2 reads SAAADI. The CDR3 region is CASSESIRGSGYTF. For the CDR3, the DNA is TGCGCCAGCAGTGAGTCTATACGGGGTTCTGGCTACACCTTC.

The chain is built from TRBV12-3 or TRBV12-4 and TRBJ2-1, with a weak D call TRBD1 (7 bases). CDR3 length: 13 residues. Between the trimmed V and J ends, which lost 6 bases and 8 bases, there was a span of 14 bases. The CDR3 spells CASRMTGRYEQFF. The CDR3 DNA sequence: TGTGCCAGCAGGATGACAGGGAGGTATGAGCAGTTCTTC.

The rearrangement joins TRBV4-1 to TRBJ2-2; 12 bases agree with TRBD2. J lost 3 bases, V lost 4 bases, and 3 bases had no gene match. The CDR3 is 16 residues long. Germline V lookup: CDR1 MGHRA, CDR2 YSYEKL. In DNA form, the CDR3 reads TGCGCCAGCAGCCTACTAGCGGGAGGCTACACCGGGGAGCTGTTTTTT. Translated, it gives CASSLLAGGYTGELFF.

CDR3 region: CASSAGQGARRNTGELFF. The CDR3 nucleotides read TGCGCCAGCAGCGCTGGACAGGGGGCGCGTAGGAACACCGGGGAGCTGTTTTTT. The V gene is TRBV5-1, the J gene TRBJ2-2, with 11 bases matching TRBD1. CDR3 length: 18 residues. The V segment lost 4 bases and the J segment 1 base; nucleotides outside the gene matches: 9. Germline CDR1 is SGHRS and CDR2 is YFSETQ.

In its sample, this clone was seen once. The chain joins TRBV7-3 to TRBJ1-2; weak D call: TRBD1 (5 bases). V was trimmed by 4 bases and J by 8 bases, leaving 14 bases between them. CDR1 is SGHTA and CDR2 is FQGTGA in the germline V gene. The CDR3 is 13 residues long. CDR3 bases: TGTGCCAGCAGCTCAACGGGGGGAAGAGGCTACACCTTC. Its translation is CASSSTGGRGYTF.

This chain joins TRBV20-1 and TRBJ2-3, with 9 nucleotides matching TRBD2. The germline V gene has CDR1 DFQATT and CDR2 SNEGSKA (reference sequence). The CDR3 totals 15 residues. With V trimmed by 3 bases and J by 6 bases, 10 bases remained unmatched. The DNA of the CDR3 is TGCAGTGCTAGTGCGGCTAGCGGGGTTTCCGATACGCAGTATTTT. Its protein is CSASAASGVSDTQYF.

The CDR3 spells CASSNRAFSNQPQHF. The DNA of the CDR3 is TGTGCCAGCAGTAACAGGGCATTTAGCAATCAGCCCCAGCATTTT. J is TRBJ1-5 and V is TRBV6-6; D possibly corresponds to TRBD1 (6 bases). This CDR3 is built from 15 residues. Germline V gene data show CDR1 as MNHNY and CDR2 as SVGAGI (reference sequence). Trimming stripped 5 bases from V and 0 bases from J, with 11 bases between.

The chain uses TRBV2 and TRBJ2-2; possible D gene TRBD2, 6 bases. Germline V gives CDR1 SNHLY, CDR2 FYNNEI. This CDR3 comprises 14 residues. Trimming left V 6 bases short and J 5 bases short, with 13 bases between. The CDR3 DNA follows: TGTGCCAGCAGGGGGGGAAACTCGACCGGGGAGCTGTTTTTT. Amino acids: CASRGGNSTGELFF.

V is TRBV5-1 and J is TRBJ2-1; TRBD2 aligns across 11 bases. Losses at the gene ends were 4 bases for V and 3 bases for J; bases not matched to a gene: 6. Germline V gene lookup returns CDR1 SGHRS and CDR2 YFSETQ. This CDR3 contains 16 residues. CDR3 sequence reads: CASSGLAGAFYNEQFF. The CDR3 DNA follows: TGCGCCAGCAGCGGACTAGCGGGCGCCTTCTACAATGAGCAGTTCTTC.

The chain is built from TRBV7-6 and TRBJ1-1; 9 nucleotides line up with TRBD1. Trimming at V came to 5 bases and at J to 5 bases, leaving 12 bases not matched to a gene. CDR3 length: 16 amino acids. Germline V gives CDR1 SGHVS, CDR2 FNYEAQ. The CDR3 spells CASSRTPDRGWTEAFF. The CDR3 region has the DNA TGTGCCAGCAGCCGCACCCCGGACAGGGGATGGACTGAAGCTTTCTTT. The full variable domain, in which reference TRBV7-6 and TRBJ1-1 provide the parts outside the CDR3, is GAGVSQSPRYKVTKRGQDVALRCDPISGHVSLYWYRQALGQGPEFLTYFNYEAQQDKSGLPNDRFSAERPEGSISTLTIQRTEQRDSAMYRCASSRTPDRGWTEAFFGQGTRLTVV.

The genes are TRBV28 and TRBJ2-6; D is perhaps TRBD1 (6 bases). Germline V gene data show CDR1 as MDHEN and CDR2 as SYDVKM. The CDR3 covers 19 residues. Trimming stripped 6 bases from V and 3 bases from J, with 24 bases between. The DNA for the CDR3 is TGTGCCAGCAGAAACCCCGCCGGCAGGGGCGCAGGTGGGGCCAACGTCCTGACTTTC. It is translated as CASRNPAGRGAGGANVLTF.